The present T cell receptor beta chain was sequenced within a study of T cells in tumors after PD-1 blockade. Study information: Daily vismodegib 150 mg continued in a subset of anti-PD-1-treated patients. Whole-study results and caveats: Some novel exhausted tumor clones appeared in pre-treatment blood, suggesting peripheral recruitment.

A word on this clone: Its cognate antigen is unknown.

This CDR3 has 16 residues. Looked up from germline, CDR1 is GTSNPN and CDR2 is SVGIG (reference sequence). Trimming took 0 bases from V and 6 from J, leaving 18 bases between them. TCRdb keeps only in-frame clones here, not all; method: immunoSEQ multiplex PCR. Among about 48,000 clones listed, around 85% were seen once. The sequence derives from a human donor with basal cell carcinoma. The rearrangement links TRBV30 to TRBJ1-5; D perhaps matches TRBD1 (6 bases). Sequences were derived from PBMCs, sampled before anti-PD-1 treatment. CDR3 sequence reads: CAWSVGGAGLSQPQHF. Here the CDR3 DNA reads TGTGCCTGGAGTGTAGGGGGGGCAGGACTTTCTCAGCCCCAGCATTTT.